This TCR beta chain was documented in a study of HIV-infected patients and healthy controls. This CDR3 is 17 amino acids long. V was clipped by 4 bases and J by 9 bases; unmatched bases: 15. Germline V gene sequence: CDR1 LGHDT, CDR2 YNNKEL (reference sequence). cDNA was made from approximately 0.55 ug RNA using alpha and beta constant primers. Using multiplexing indices, alpha and beta chain libraries were generated apart by chain-specific third strand synthesis. Each cDNA molecule was barcoded, and a single primer pair amplified each chain. A 12-nucleotide barcode per molecule came from two concatenated random hexamers added pre-amplification. TCRdb ran MiXCR on the 5' RACE reads and lists one entry per CDR3 protein. The sample includes roughly 6,600 distinct CDR3 sequences, over 9.5% seen only once; the top ten take about 18%. This clonotype has ten or more counts. Follow-up blood was drawn about 14 weeks, roughly three months, after antiretroviral therapy began. No cell fractionation was done, so the repertoire covers all unsorted peripheral blood T cells.

This sample comprised blood, obtained during antiretroviral therapy. V usage is TRBV3-1 and J usage is TRBJ2-5; 12 nucleotides align to TRBD2. The receptor was isolated from an adult with HIV infection. The CDR3 region is CASSPLTGLAGERPQYF. For the CDR3, the DNA is TGTGCCAGCAGCCCGCTTACGGGACTAGCGGGTGAGAGACCCCAGTACTTC.